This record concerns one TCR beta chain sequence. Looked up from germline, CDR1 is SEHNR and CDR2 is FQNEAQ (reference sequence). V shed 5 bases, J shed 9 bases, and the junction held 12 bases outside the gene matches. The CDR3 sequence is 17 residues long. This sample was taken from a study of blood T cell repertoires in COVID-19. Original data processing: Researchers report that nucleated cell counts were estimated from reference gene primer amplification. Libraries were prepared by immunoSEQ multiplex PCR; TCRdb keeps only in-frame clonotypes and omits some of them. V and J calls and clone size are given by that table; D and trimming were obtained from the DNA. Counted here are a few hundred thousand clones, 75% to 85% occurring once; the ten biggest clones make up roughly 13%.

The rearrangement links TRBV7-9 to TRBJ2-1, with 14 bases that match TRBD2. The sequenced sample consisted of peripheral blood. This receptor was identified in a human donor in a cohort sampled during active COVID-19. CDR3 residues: CASSAGTSGRVWPEQFF. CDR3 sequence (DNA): TGTGCCAGCAGCGCAGGGACTAGCGGGAGAGTTTGGCCTGAGCAGTTCTTC.